This TCR beta chain is drawn from a study of blood T cells in healthy people across ages. Overall study context: When template switching was applied, about one barcoded beta molecule was captured per two T cells.

The CDR3 runs to 14 residues. Per the germline V gene, CDR1 is SNHLY and CDR2 is FYNNEI. Between the trimmed V and J ends, which lost 4 bases and 6 bases, there was a span of 15 bases. Researchers isolated at least 7 million PBMCs per sample. Per individual sample, total RNA of at least 5 micrograms was extracted. A sample-barcoded 5' primer and a J-beta primer mix were used in a second PCR of roughly 7 to 11 cycles. Per sample, CDR3-containing paired-end reads numbered at least 2.5 million. In TCRdb, the 5' RACE reads were re-called with MiXCR into one record per CDR3 protein. The table shows over 1,200,000 distinct CDR3 sequences, with around 59% occurring only once.

The gene calls are TRBV2 and TRBJ1-2; D is perhaps TRBD1 (6 bases). This TCR derives from a man aged 18 to 30 in good health. The material sequenced was blood. The CDR3 DNA is TGTGCCAGCAGTGGGGAGAGGGGGAACCATGGCTACACCTTC. Its translation is CASSGERGNHGYTF.